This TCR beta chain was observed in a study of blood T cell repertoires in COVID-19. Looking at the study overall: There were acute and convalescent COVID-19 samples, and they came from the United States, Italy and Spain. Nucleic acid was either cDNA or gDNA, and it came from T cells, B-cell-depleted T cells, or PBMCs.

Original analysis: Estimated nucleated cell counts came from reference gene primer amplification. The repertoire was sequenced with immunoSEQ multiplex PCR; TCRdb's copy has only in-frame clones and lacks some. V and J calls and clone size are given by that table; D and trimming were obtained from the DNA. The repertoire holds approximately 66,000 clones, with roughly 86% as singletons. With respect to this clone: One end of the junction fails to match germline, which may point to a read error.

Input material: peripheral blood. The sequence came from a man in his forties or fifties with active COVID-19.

The CDR3 nucleotides read TGTGCCAGTAGCAGGACAGGGGGTTCCGGTTTT. Residues: CASSRTGGSGF. This sequence joins TRBV19 and TRBJ1-3; TRBD1 agrees at 10 bases. Per germline, CDR1 LNHDA and CDR2 SQIVND (reference sequence). CDR3 length: 11 residues.